A single sample gave rise to the 13 T cell receptor beta chains below, sequenced in a study of T-cell reconstitution after alpha-beta-depleted transplantation in children. Unique molecular identifiers tagged the TCRbeta library. MiXCR, run by TCRdb on the PCR reads, gives a single entry per CDR3 protein. The table has hundreds of thousands of distinct CDR3 sequences, about 10% seen once. The source material was PBMCs, sampled before TCRalphabeta/CD19-depleted stem cell transplant. The receptors shown here come from a child aged 2-15 years with inherited bone marrow failure, due to receive a stem cell transplant.

A word on this clonotype: A much larger clone lies one base from this, so it may be a read error. This sequence joins TRBV11-2 and TRBJ1-3; D perhaps matches TRBD1 (6 bases). The CDR3 is 13 amino acids. Germline CDR1 and CDR2: SGHAT and FQNNGV. CDR3 nucleotide sequence: TGTGCCAGGAGCTTAACAGGGACGGCCACCATATATTTT. It is translated as CARSLTGTATIYF. Together with reference TRBV11-2 and TRBJ1-3, the CDR3 gives the full variable domain: EAGVAQSPRYKIIEKRQSVAFWCNPISGHATLYWYQQILGQGPKLLIQFQNNGVVDDSQLPKDRFSAERLKGVDSTLKIQPAKLEDSAVYLCARSLTGTATIYFGEGSWLTVV.

This clonotype was counted many times. This chain joins TRBV27 and TRBJ2-3; tentative D call: TRBD2 (6 bases). This CDR3 is 15 amino acids long. The V and J ends lost 4 bases and 8 bases respectively, with 19 bases between them. Germline V gives CDR1 MNHEY, CDR2 SMNVEV (reference sequence). The CDR3: CASSSEAGSMGTQYF. The CDR3 coding sequence is TGTGCCAGCAGTTCCGAGGCGGGGAGCATGGGTACGCAGTATTTT.

The table lists this clonotype with a few counts. V gene TRBV6-2 or TRBV6-3 combines with J gene TRBJ2-1; weak D call: TRBD2 (6 bases). V was cut by 0 bases and J by 9 bases, with 12 bases left in between. The germline V gene has CDR1 MNHEY and CDR2 SVGEGT. The CDR3 runs to 14 residues. CDR3 residues: CASSYSGGAAEQFF. The CDR3 DNA reads TGTGCCAGCAGTTACTCCGGGGGAGCTGCTGAGCAGTTCTTC.

This clonotype was seen at least ten times. J is TRBJ2-2 and V is TRBV20-1, with 7 bases fitting TRBD1. Germline V gene data show CDR1 as DFQATT and CDR2 as SNEGSKA (reference sequence). The J segment lost 2 bases and the V segment lost 5 bases, leaving 5 bases of the junction unmatched. The CDR3 has 14 residues. The DNA for the CDR3 is TGCAGTGCTCCGGACAGGAGAAACACCGGGGAGCTGTTTTTT. Translated, it gives CSAPDRRNTGELFF.

The genes are TRBV7-9 and TRBJ1-2, with 7 nucleotides matching TRBD1. CDR1 is SEHNR, CDR2 FQNEAQ, per germline (reference sequence). The CDR3 covers 16 residues. J lost 0 bases, V lost 5 bases, and 9 bases had no gene match. CDR3 nucleotide sequence: TGTGCCAGCAGCCTGAGTCAGGGGGTCGCTAACTATGGCTACACCTTC. Its protein is CASSLSQGVANYGYTF.

The sample holds a few counts of this clonotype. V is TRBV29-1 and J is TRBJ2-3; D is perhaps TRBD2 (6 bases). Trimming cost V 3 bases and J 5 bases, with 15 bases left between them. The CDR3 totals 14 residues. From germline, CDR1 is SQVTM and CDR2 ANQGSEA. DNA of the CDR3: TGCAGCGTTGAGGGGGGAGTTGAGTTAGATACGCAGTATTTT. Its protein is CSVEGGVELDTQYF.

This clonotype was recorded many times. The gene calls are TRBV5-1 and TRBJ2-3; a weak D match, TRBD1 (6 bases). Per germline, CDR1 SGHRS and CDR2 YFSETQ. Trimming took 4 bases from V and 3 from J, leaving 9 bases between them. CDR3 length: 13 residues. CDR3 nucleotides: TGCGCCAGCAGCAAACAGGGAACAGATACGCAGTATTTT. Amino acids: CASSKQGTDTQYF.

This sequence joins TRBV28 and TRBJ2-7; D is possibly TRBD1 or TRBD2 (5 bases each). V was clipped by 4 bases and J by 0 bases, with 10 bases between them. This CDR3 comprises 14 residues. CDR1 MDHEN and CDR2 SYDVKM come from the germline V gene. CDR3 nucleotides: TGTGCCAGCAGTTCCCGGGACGTCTCCTACGAGCAGTACTTC. It yields the protein CASSSRDVSYEQYF.

The V and J genes are TRBV20-1 and TRBJ2-6; D tentatively reads TRBD1 or TRBD2 (5 bases each). This CDR3 is 15 amino acids long. Germline V gives CDR1 DFQATT, CDR2 SNEGSKA (reference sequence). Trimming left V 5 bases short and J 11 bases short, with 22 bases between. The CDR3: CSAPTTGPPYDVLTF. The CDR3 nucleotides read TGCAGTGCTCCTACAACGGGACCGCCGTACGACGTCCTGACTTTC.

The V gene is TRBV29-1, the J gene TRBJ1-1, with D maybe TRBD1 (5 bases). The germline CDR1 and CDR2 sequences are SQVTM and ANQGSEA. The length of the CDR3 is 11 residues. V was cut by 2 bases and J by 8 bases, with 9 bases left in between. The CDR3 is CSVESAGEAFF. DNA for the CDR3: TGCAGCGTTGAATCGGCAGGGGAAGCTTTCTTT.

This clonotype was seen many times. The chain has TRBV3-1 and TRBJ2-1; perhaps TRBD2 as D (5 bases). CDR1 LGHDT and CDR2 YNNKEL come from the germline V gene (reference sequence). This CDR3 comprises 15 residues. V gave up 1 base and J gave up 1 base, with 8 bases separating them. This chain's CDR3 is CASSQGLPSYNEQFF. DNA of the CDR3: TGTGCCAGCAGCCAAGGACTACCTTCCTACAATGAGCAGTTCTTC.

This clonotype has only a few counts. CDR3 region: CASSTTTGWDDSYEQYF. The CDR3 nucleotides are TGTGCCAGCAGCACGACGACAGGTTGGGATGACTCCTACGAGCAGTACTTC. This chain links TRBV7-2 with TRBJ2-7; tentatively, D is TRBD1 (6 bases). CDR1 is SGHTA and CDR2 is FQGNSA in the germline V gene. The V gene lost 5 bases and the J gene lost 0 bases, with 20 bases spanning the gap. This CDR3 spans 17 amino acids. The full variable domain, with the rest looked up from reference TRBV7-2 and TRBJ2-7, is GAGVSQSPSNKVTEKGKDVELRCDPISGHTALYWYRQSLGQGLEFLIYFQGNSAPDKSGLPSDRFSAERTGGSVSTLTIQRTQQEDSAVYLCASSTTTGWDDSYEQYFGPGTRLTVT.

The rearrangement uses TRBV7-9 and TRBJ1-2; D perhaps matches TRBD1 (5 bases). Trimming took off 5 bases at V and 8 bases at J, with 15 bases between the two ends. Germline CDR1 SEHNR, CDR2 FQNEAQ (reference sequence). This CDR3 has 13 amino acids. Here the CDR3 reads CASSPASRVGYTF. The CDR3 DNA reads TGTGCCAGCAGCCCAGCCAGCAGGGTAGGCTACACCTTC.